This T cell receptor (beta chain) was profiled in a study of T-cell reconstitution after alpha-beta-depleted transplantation in children. This clonotype was detected many times. Germline loops: CDR1 SQVTM, CDR2 ANQGSEA. V was clipped by 7 bases and J by 0 bases, with 7 bases between them. This CDR3 region has 13 residues. Unique molecular identifiers featured in how the TCRbeta library was prepared. TCRdb used MiXCR to reprocess the PCR reads, holding one entry per CDR3 protein. This repertoire shows about 300,000 distinct CDR3 sequences, about a tenth found once; its top ten account for around 7.6%. The sequences come from PBMCs, collected before TCRalphabeta/CD19-depleted stem cell transplant. This receptor was obtained from a boy less than two years old with acute myeloid leukemia, due to receive a stem cell transplant. The chain has TRBV29-1 and TRBJ2-6; D is ambiguous. The CDR3: CSAGVSGANVLTF. CDR3 nucleotide sequence: TGCAGCGCGGGCGTCTCTGGGGCCAACGTCCTGACTTTC.